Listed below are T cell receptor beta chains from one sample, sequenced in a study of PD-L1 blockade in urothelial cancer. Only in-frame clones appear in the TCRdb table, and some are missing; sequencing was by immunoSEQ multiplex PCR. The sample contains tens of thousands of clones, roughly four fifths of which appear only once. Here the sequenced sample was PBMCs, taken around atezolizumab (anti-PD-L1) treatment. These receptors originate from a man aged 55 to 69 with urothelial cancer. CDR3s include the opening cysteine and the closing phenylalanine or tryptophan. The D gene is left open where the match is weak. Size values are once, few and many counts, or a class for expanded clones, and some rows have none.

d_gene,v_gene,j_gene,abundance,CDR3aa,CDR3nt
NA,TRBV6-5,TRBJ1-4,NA,CASSYTAGLPNEKLFF,TGTGCCAGCAGTTACACAGCAGGGCTTCCTAATGAAAAACTGTTTTTT
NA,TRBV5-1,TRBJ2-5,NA,CASSQIRDSAETQYF,TGCGCCAGCAGCCAAATCAGGGACTCGGCAGAGACCCAGTACTTC
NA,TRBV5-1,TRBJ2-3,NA,CASSSGDITDTQYF,TGCGCCAGCAGCAGTGGGGACATCACAGATACGCAGTATTTT
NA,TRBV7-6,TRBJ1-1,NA,CASSLERAMNTEAFF,TGTGCCAGCAGCTTAGAGCGGGCCATGAACACTGAAGCTTTCTTT
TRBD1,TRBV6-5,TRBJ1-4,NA,CASSPDRREEKLFF,TGTGCCAGCAGTCCGGACAGGCGGGAAGAAAAACTGTTTTTT
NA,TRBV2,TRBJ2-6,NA,CASTAMTGANVLTF,TGTGCCAGCACAGCGATGACTGGGGCCAACGTCCTGACTTTC
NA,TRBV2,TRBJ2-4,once,CASRRDLLRASNIQYF,TGTGCCAGCAGGCGGGACCTCCTAAGGGCGTCAAACATTCAGTACTTC
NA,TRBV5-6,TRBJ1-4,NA,CASSLGNSLATNEKLFF,TGTGCCAGCAGCTTGGGCAACTCTTTGGCAACTAATGAAAAACTGTTTTTT
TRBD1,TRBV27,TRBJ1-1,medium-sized,CASSLGTGLTEAFF,TGTGCCAGCAGTTTAGGGACAGGACTCACTGAAGCTTTCTTT
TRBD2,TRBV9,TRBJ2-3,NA,CASSVVSGGGPDTQYF,TGTGCCAGCAGCGTAGTTAGCGGGGGGGGGCCAGATACGCAGTATTTT
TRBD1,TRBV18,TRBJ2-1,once,CASSRTPSGTGGVHEQFF,TGTGCCAGCTCACGTACCCCCTCCGGGACAGGGGGAGTACATGAGCAGTTCTTC
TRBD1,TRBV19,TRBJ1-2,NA,CASSSRDRDPTSGGYTF,TGTGCCAGTAGTTCCCGGGACAGGGATCCTACCTCCGGGGGCTACACCTTC
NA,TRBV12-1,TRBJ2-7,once,CASSCCRDRPYEQYF,TGTGCCAGCAGCTGCTGCAGGGACAGACCATACGAGCAGTACTTC
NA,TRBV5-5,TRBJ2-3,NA,CASSLDRFTDTQYF,TGTGCCAGCAGCTTGGACAGGTTCACAGATACGCAGTATTTT
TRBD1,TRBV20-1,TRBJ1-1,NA,CSAADREEAFF,TGCAGTGCAGCCGACAGGGAAGAAGCTTTCTTT
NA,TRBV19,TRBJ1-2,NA,CASRSPNTGYNGYTF,TGTGCCAGTAGGTCCCCTAATACAGGGTACAATGGCTACACCTTC
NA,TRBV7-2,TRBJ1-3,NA,CASSLDFRSGNTIYF,TGTGCCAGCAGCCTCGACTTTCGCTCTGGAAACACCATATATTTT
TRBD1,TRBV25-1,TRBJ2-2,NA,CASSVDRVTNTGELFF,TGTGCCAGCAGTGTTGACAGGGTAACGAACACCGGGGAGCTGTTTTTT
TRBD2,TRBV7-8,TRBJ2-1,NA,CASSLGAGVNEQFF,TGTGCCAGCAGCTTAGGGGCGGGGGTCAATGAGCAGTTCTTC
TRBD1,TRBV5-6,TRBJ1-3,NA,CASSLERGLGNTIYF,TGTGCCAGCAGCTTGGAAAGGGGGCTAGGAAACACCATATATTTT
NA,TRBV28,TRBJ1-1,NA,CASRSVNTEAFF,TGTGCCAGCAGGTCAGTGAACACTGAAGCTTTCTTT
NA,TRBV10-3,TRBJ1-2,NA,CAISPGGGLLTNYGYTF,TGTGCCATCAGCCCCGGTGGGGGCCTACTCACTAACTATGGCTACACCTTC
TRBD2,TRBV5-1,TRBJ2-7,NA,CASSLLAGGQYEQYF,TGCGCCAGCAGCCTCCTAGCGGGGGGGCAGTACGAGCAGTACTTC
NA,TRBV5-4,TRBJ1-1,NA,CASSMTSDTEAFF,TGTGCCAGCAGCATGACTAGCGACACTGAAGCTTTCTTT
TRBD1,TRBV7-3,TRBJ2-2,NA,CASSPTRTGVYGELFF,TGTGCCAGCAGCCCTACTAGGACAGGGGTTTACGGGGAGCTGTTTTTT
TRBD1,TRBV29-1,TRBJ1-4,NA,CSAGTDLNEKLFF,TGCAGCGCAGGGACAGATCTAAATGAAAAACTGTTTTTT
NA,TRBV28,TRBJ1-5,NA,CASSLRAGLHQPQHF,TGTGCCAGCAGTTTGCGGGCAGGACTCCATCAGCCCCAGCATTTT
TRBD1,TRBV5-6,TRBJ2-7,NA,CASKGTGGYEQYF,TGTGCCAGCAAAGGGACAGGGGGATACGAGCAGTACTTC
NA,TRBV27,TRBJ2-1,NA,CASQERGSYNEQFF,TGTGCCTCCCAAGAAAGGGGCTCCTACAATGAGCAGTTCTTC
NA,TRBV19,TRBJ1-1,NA,CASRGIQGLAAEAFF,TGTGCCAGTAGGGGAATACAGGGTTTGGCTGCTGAAGCTTTCTTT
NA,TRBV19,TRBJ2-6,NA,CASMALSGANVLTF,TGTGCCAGTATGGCTCTCTCTGGGGCCAACGTCCTGACTTTC
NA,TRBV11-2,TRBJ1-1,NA,CASRPSYDKNTEAFF,TGTGCCAGCAGGCCCTCCTATGACAAGAACACTGAAGCTTTCTTT
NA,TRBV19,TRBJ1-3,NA,CASTLSGETGNTIYF,TGTGCCAGTACCCTCAGCGGGGAAACTGGAAACACCATATATTTT
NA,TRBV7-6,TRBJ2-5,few,CASSSGGTQYF,TGTGCCAGCAGCTCCGGTGGGACCCAGTACTTC
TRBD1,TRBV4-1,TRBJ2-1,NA,CASSQPGTGGEQFF,TGCGCCAGCAGCCAACCCGGGACAGGGGGAGAGCAGTTCTTC